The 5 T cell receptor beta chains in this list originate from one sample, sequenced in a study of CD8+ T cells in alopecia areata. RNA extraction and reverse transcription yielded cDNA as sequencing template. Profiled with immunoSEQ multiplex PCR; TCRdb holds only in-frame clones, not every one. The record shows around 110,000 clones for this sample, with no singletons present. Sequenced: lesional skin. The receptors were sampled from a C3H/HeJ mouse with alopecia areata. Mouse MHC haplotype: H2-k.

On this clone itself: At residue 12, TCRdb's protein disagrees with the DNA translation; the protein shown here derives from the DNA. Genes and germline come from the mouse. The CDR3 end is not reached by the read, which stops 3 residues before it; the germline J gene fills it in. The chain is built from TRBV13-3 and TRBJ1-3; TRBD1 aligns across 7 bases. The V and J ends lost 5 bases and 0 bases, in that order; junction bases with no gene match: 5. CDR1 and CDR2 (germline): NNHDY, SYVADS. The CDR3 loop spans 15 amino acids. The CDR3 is CASRWGQHSGNTLYF. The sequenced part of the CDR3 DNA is TGTGCCAGCAGATGGGGACAGCATTCTGGAAATACG.

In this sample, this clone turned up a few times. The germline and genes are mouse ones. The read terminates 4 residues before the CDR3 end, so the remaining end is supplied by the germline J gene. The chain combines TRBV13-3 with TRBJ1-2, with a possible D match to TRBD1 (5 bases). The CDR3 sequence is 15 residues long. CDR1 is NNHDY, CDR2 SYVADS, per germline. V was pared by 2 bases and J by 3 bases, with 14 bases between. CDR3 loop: CASSDRRGEDSDYTF. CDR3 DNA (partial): TGTGCCAGCAGTGACCGGAGGGGAGAGGACTCC.

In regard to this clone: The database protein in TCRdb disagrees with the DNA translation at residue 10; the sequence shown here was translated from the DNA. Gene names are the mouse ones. The CDR3 reads CAWPGQGGNTLYF. The CDR3 DNA, read in part, is TGTGCCTGGCCGGGACAGGGTGGAAATACG. This chain connects TRBV31 to TRBJ1-3; 9 bases fit TRBD1. The sequence runs out 3 residues before the end of the CDR3; the remainder is reconstructed from the germline J gene. The length of the CDR3 is 13 residues. The trim removed 5 bases at V and 3 bases at J, leaving 2 bases unmatched. The V gene's germline CDR1 is GKSSPN and CDR2 SITVG.

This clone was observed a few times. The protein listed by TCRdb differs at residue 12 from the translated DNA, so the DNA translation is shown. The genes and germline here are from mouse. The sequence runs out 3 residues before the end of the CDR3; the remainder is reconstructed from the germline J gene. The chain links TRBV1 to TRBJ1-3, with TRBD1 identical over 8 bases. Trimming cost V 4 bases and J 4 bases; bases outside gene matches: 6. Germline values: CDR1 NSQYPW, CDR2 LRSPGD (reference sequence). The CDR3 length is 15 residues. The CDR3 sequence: CTCSGTGKRGNTLYF. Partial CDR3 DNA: TGCACCTGCAGTGGGACAGGGAAGAGGGGAAATACG. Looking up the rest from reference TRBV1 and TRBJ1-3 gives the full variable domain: VTLLEQNPRWRLVPRGQAVNLRCILKNSQYPWMSWYQQDLQKQLQWLFTLRSPGDKEVKSLPGADYLATRVTDTELRLQVANMSQGRTLYCTCSGTGKRGNTLYFGEGSRLIVV.

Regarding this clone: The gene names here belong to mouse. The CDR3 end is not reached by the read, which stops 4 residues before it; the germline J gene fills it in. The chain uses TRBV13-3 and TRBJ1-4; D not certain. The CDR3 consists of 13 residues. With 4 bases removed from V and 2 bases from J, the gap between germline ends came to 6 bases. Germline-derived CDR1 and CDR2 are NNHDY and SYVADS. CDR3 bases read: TGTGCCAGCAGTCCTGGATCCAACGAA. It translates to CASSPGSNE. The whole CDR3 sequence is CASSPGSNERLFF. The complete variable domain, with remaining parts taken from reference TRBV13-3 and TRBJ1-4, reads EAAVTQSPRSKVAVTGGKVTLSCHQTNNHDYMYWYRQDTGHGLRLIHYSYVADSTEKGDIPDGYKASRPSQENFSLILELASLSQTAVYFCASSPGSNERLFFGHGTKLSVL.